These T cell receptor beta chains were read from a single sample in a study of beta chain features in type 1 diabetes. This table comes from immunoSEQ multiplex PCR, and its TCRdb copy is limited to in-frame clones, with some not included. The sample consists of fewer than 350,000 clones, over 12% of them appearing once. The sequenced sample was naive CD4+ T cells from blood. All receptors come from a man between 18 and 35 years old with type 1 diabetes. Each CDR3 is given with its conserved first and last residue. The order of the fields is D gene, V gene, J gene, clone size, CDR3 protein, CDR3 DNA. D genes are given only for firm matches. Clone size is given for some rows only: seen once, a few or many times, or a class if the clone is expanded.

TRBD1	TRBV30	TRBJ1-6	few	CAWDRAYNSPLHF	TGTGCCTGGGACAGGGCCTATAATTCACCCCTCCACTTT
TRBD2	TRBV4-3	TRBJ2-3	few	CASSRGLAGGSITDTQYF	TGCGCCAGCAGCCGCGGACTAGCGGGGGGCAGTATCACAGATACGCAGTATTTT
TRBD2	TRBV5-1	TRBJ2-6	few	CASRVSGGAGANVLTF	TGCGCCAGCAGAGTGTCCGGGGGGGCTGGGGCCAACGTCCTGACTTTC
NA	TRBV18	TRBJ1-3	few	CASSPGAARPGTIYF	TGTGCCAGCTCACCAGGGGCTGCCCGGCCGGGCACCATATATTTT
TRBD1	TRBV9	TRBJ2-1	NA	CASSETDRNEQFF	TGTGCCAGCAGCGAAACGGACAGGAATGAGCAGTTCTTC
NA	TRBV6-1	TRBJ2-7	NA	CASSLGQNSYEQYF	TGTGCCAGCAGTTTAGGACAAAACTCCTACGAGCAGTACTTC
TRBD2	TRBV30	TRBJ2-2	NA	CASAGGRVTGELFF	TGTGCCAGTGCGGGGGGCAGGGTCACCGGGGAGCTGTTTTTT
TRBD1	TRBV28	TRBJ2-7	few	CASSSGQSYEQYF	TGTGCCAGCAGTTCGGGACAGTCCTACGAGCAGTACTTC
TRBD2	TRBV10-3	TRBJ2-3	NA	CAISNPGLAGTDTQYF	TGTGCCATCAGCAATCCGGGACTAGCGGGCACAGATACGCAGTATTTT
NA	TRBV5-1	TRBJ2-3	few	CASSPERIDTQYF	TGCGCCAGCAGCCCGGAGCGGATAGATACGCAGTATTTT
NA	TRBV2	TRBJ1-4	NA	CASRQDIGNEKLFF	TGTGCCAGCAGACAGGACATCGGAAATGAAAAACTGTTTTTT
TRBD1	TRBV4-1	TRBJ1-2	few	CASSQDDRGPPGYTF	TGCGCCAGCAGCCAAGATGACAGGGGGCCGCCTGGCTACACCTTC
TRBD1	TRBV29-1	TRBJ2-7	few	CSVEDRGRSSSYEQYF	TGCAGCGTAGAAGACAGGGGCCGCTCAAGCTCCTACGAGCAGTACTTC
NA	TRBV7-9	TRBJ2-6	few	CASTPRGLGSGANVLTF	TGTGCCAGCACCCCCAGAGGCCTGGGCTCTGGGGCCAACGTCCTGACTTTC
NA	TRBV20-1	TRBJ1-2	NA	CSAAQEYGYTF	TGCAGTGCTGCACAGGAATATGGCTACACCTTC
NA	TRBV28	TRBJ1-2	NA	CASSSGGNYGYTF	TGTGCCAGCAGCTCGGGAGGGAACTATGGCTACACCTTC
NA	TRBV20-1	TRBJ2-5	NA	CSSPSGETQYF	TGCAGTTCCCCGTCCGGGGAGACCCAGTACTTC
NA	TRBV5-1	TRBJ2-1	few	CASSLATGLGNEQFF	TGCGCCAGCAGCTTGGCAACAGGGCTAGGCAATGAGCAGTTCTTC
TRBD1	TRBV10-3	TRBJ1-2	few	CAIRNTGGANGYTF	TGTGCCATCAGAAACACAGGGGGCGCGAATGGCTACACCTTC
NA	TRBV30	TRBJ1-4	NA	CAWGLGGGDEKLFF	TGTGCCTGGGGCCTCGGGGGTGGGGATGAAAAACTGTTTTTT
NA	TRBV2	TRBJ2-7	NA	CASSEQGSGEQYF	TGTGCCAGCAGTGAACAGGGATCAGGGGAGCAGTACTTC
TRBD1	TRBV4-1	TRBJ2-1	few	CASSQDSEDRGREQFF	TGCGCCAGCAGCCAAGATTCTGAGGACAGGGGGCGTGAGCAGTTCTTC
NA	TRBV13	TRBJ2-1	few	CASISGEFF	TGTGCCAGCATTTCGGGGGAGTTCTTC
NA	TRBV6-6	TRBJ2-7	NA	CASSYGSGTSSYEQYF	TGTGCCAGCAGTTACGGGTCGGGGACTTCCTCCTACGAGCAGTACTTC
TRBD2	TRBV4-2	TRBJ2-7	NA	CASSQDSGGSYEQYF	TGTGCCAGCAGCCAAGATTCAGGCGGGAGCTACGAGCAGTACTTC
NA	TRBV28	TRBJ2-4	few	CATREWGRGSKNIQYF	TGTGCCACCCGAGAGTGGGGGCGGGGGTCCAAAAACATTCAGTACTTC
TRBD1	TRBV14	TRBJ2-3	few	CASSFGAQGAGDTQYF	TGTGCCAGCAGCTTCGGAGCACAGGGGGCTGGAGATACGCAGTATTTT
TRBD1	TRBV5-1	TRBJ2-2	few	CASSSDRGTGELFF	TGCGCCAGCAGCTCGGACAGGGGCACCGGGGAGCTGTTTTTT
NA	TRBV30	TRBJ1-1	NA	CAWSVRSMNTEAFF	TGTGCCTGGAGTGTACGCAGTATGAACACTGAAGCTTTCTTT
TRBD2	TRBV10-3	TRBJ2-3	few	CAITSIAGGPDTQYF	TGTGCCATCACCTCGATAGCGGGAGGGCCAGATACGCAGTATTTT
NA	TRBV4-3	TRBJ1-2	once	CASSQDLFSTGNYGYTF	TGCGCCAGCAGCCAAGATCTGTTTAGTACAGGAAACTATGGCTACACCTTC
NA	TRBV7-9	TRBJ1-2	few	CASSWEDHYGYTF	TGTGCCAGCAGCTGGGAGGACCACTATGGCTACACCTTC
NA	TRBV7-2	TRBJ1-1	NA	CASSLPLRDHTEAFF	TGTGCCAGCAGCTTACCCCTCCGGGATCATACTGAAGCTTTCTTT
TRBD2	TRBV7-7	TRBJ2-1	NA	CASSSASGRAGEQFF	TGTGCCAGCAGCTCGGCTAGCGGGAGGGCCGGGGAGCAGTTCTTC
TRBD2	TRBV7-2	TRBJ2-1	NA	CASRSSGTPYNEQFF	TGTGCCAGCAGGTCTAGCGGGACTCCCTACAATGAGCAGTTCTTC
NA	TRBV5-1	TRBJ1-6	NA	CASSPRGNPNSPLHF	TGCGCCAGCAGCCCACGGGGGAATCCTAATTCACCCCTCCACTTT
TRBD2	TRBV28	TRBJ2-5	few	CASSFRRGVHF	TGTGCCAGCAGTTTTCGACGGGGGGTGCACTTC
NA	TRBV29-1	TRBJ1-2	few	CSVGQDVYTF	TGCAGCGTTGGACAGGATGTCTACACCTTC
NA	TRBV6-6	TRBJ1-4	few	CASSPTEAWTQLFF	TGTGCCAGCAGTCCGACCGAGGCGTGGACTCAACTGTTTTTT
TRBD1	TRBV5-4	TRBJ1-2	NA	CASSSGQGLYGYTF	TGTGCCAGCAGCTCAGGACAGGGTCTCTATGGCTACACCTTC
NA	TRBV28	TRBJ2-6	few	CASSFTGSGANVLTF	TGTGCCAGCAGTTTCACAGGATCTGGGGCCAACGTCCTGACTTTC
TRBD2	TRBV5-1	TRBJ2-5	NA	CASSSTGLARETQYF	TGCGCCAGCAGCTCAACAGGACTAGCGAGGGAGACCCAGTACTTC
NA	TRBV2	TRBJ1-5	NA	CASSPTGYVNQPQHF	TGTGCCAGCAGCCCTACAGGGTACGTGAATCAGCCCCAGCATTTT
NA	TRBV5-4	TRBJ2-1	NA	CASSLGGLLPYNEQFF	TGTGCCAGCAGCTTGGGGGGACTTTTACCCTACAATGAGCAGTTCTTC
TRBD1	TRBV5-4	TRBJ2-7	NA	CASSDRDRRNEQYF	TGTGCCAGCAGCGACCGGGACAGAAGGAACGAGCAGTACTTC
TRBD1	TRBV2	TRBJ1-5	NA	CASTGQYNQPQHF	TGTGCCAGCACGGGACAGTACAATCAGCCCCAGCATTTT
TRBD2	TRBV27	TRBJ2-7	few	CASRWSSGSYEQYF	TGTGCCAGCAGATGGTCTAGCGGGAGCTACGAGCAGTACTTC
NA	TRBV9	TRBJ2-1	few	CASSVVPSPDREQFF	TGTGCCAGCAGCGTAGTCCCTAGCCCGGACCGTGAGCAGTTCTTC
NA	TRBV6-1	TRBJ2-5	few	CASSGVQVQETQYF	TGTGCCAGCAGTGGGGTCCAGGTTCAAGAGACCCAGTACTTC
TRBD1	TRBV30	TRBJ1-5	NA	CAGGTGGQPQHF	TGTGCCGGAGGGACAGGGGGTCAGCCCCAGCATTTT
TRBD2	TRBV7-2	TRBJ2-1	NA	CASSLELAGGVGQFF	TGTGCCAGCAGCTTAGAACTAGCGGGAGGAGTCGGTCAGTTCTTC
TRBD1	TRBV7-9	TRBJ1-2	few	CASSARTGLYGYTF	TGTGCCAGCAGCGCCCGGACAGGACTCTATGGCTACACCTTC